The TCR beta chain under discussion was sequenced for a study of cytomegalovirus exposure and HLA in healthy donors. The study, taken as a whole, reports: Earlier analysis yielded a pattern in which most TCR beta V segments were productive about 90% or about 30% of the time. Accurate predictions that matched the HLA-A and HLA-B alleles of most subjects were reportedly made from TCR beta sequences. TCR beta chains numbering 164 were designated cytomegalovirus-associated.

V lost 5 bases and J lost 4; bases outside the gene matches: 14. Germline assignment: CDR1 SGHDT and CDR2 YYEEEE. This CDR3 has 17 residues. The PCR employed 60 Vbeta primers together with 13 Jbeta primers. In the source study's methods: Per a later analysis, the number of unique TCR beta chains was about 78 million, of which 9 million to 12 million were shared. Clones were sequenced by immunoSEQ multiplex PCR, and TCRdb holds only the in-frame ones, with some missing. V and J calls and clone size are those listed in that table; D and trimming were worked out from the DNA. Altogether roughly 110,000 clones are present, 73% being singletons, with the ten largest covering about 8%. Regarding this clone: Its antigen is still unknown.

Sequencing input: PBMCs. This clonotype originated in a man younger than 45 in good health and CMV-seronegative. V usage is TRBV5-6 and J usage is TRBJ2-5; TRBD2 matches at 10 bases. The CDR3: CASSGGRGTSVIETQYF. CDR3 DNA sequence: TGTGCCAGCAGTGGGGGCCGGGGGACTAGCGTAATAGAGACCCAGTACTTC.